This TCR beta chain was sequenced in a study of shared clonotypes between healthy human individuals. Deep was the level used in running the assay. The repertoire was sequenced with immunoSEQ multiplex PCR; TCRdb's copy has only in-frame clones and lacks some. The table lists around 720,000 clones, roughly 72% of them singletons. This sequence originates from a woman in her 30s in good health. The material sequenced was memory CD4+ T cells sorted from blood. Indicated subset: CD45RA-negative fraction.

CDR3 residues: CASTSGSNEQFF. In DNA form, the CDR3 reads TGTGCCAGCACCTCAGGGTCGAATGAGCAGTTCTTC. V is TRBV6-5 and J is TRBJ2-1, with D possibly matching TRBD1 (5 bases). CDR1 and CDR2 (germline): MNHEY, SVGAGI. The CDR3 is 12 residues long. V gave up 7 bases and J gave up 7 bases, with 11 bases separating them.